Below are 27 T cell receptor beta chains sequenced from a single sample in a study of T cell responses to AZD1222 COVID-19 vaccine. Measured with immunoSEQ multiplex PCR; TCRdb has only the in-frame clones, and not every one. The table includes 150,000 to 200,000 clones, 91% detected once. The source material was peripheral blood, sampled on day 0 of AZD1222 vaccination. The source is an adult in good health.

The rearrangement links TRBV5-6 to TRBJ2-7; 8 bases agree with TRBD1. Trimming took 3 bases from V and 1 from J; bases not matched to a gene: 6. CDR1 is SGHDT and CDR2 is YYEEEE in the germline V gene. The CDR3 runs 15 residues. The CDR3 is CASSSGDRFSYEQYF. CDR3 bases: TGTGCCAGCAGCTCTGGGGACAGGTTTTCCTACGAGCAGTACTTC.

The chain employs TRBV10-1 and TRBJ2-7, with 11 bases that match TRBD1. Germline CDR1 and CDR2: WNHNN and SYGVQD (reference sequence). V lost 5 bases and J lost 1; bases outside the gene matches: 10. This CDR3 region has 17 residues. The CDR3 DNA follows: TGCGCCAGCAGTCCCGGACAGGGGGCTTATATATCCTACGAGCAGTACTTC. It yields the protein CASSPGQGAYISYEQYF.

V usage is TRBV4-1 and J usage is TRBJ1-1; 8 nucleotides line up with TRBD1. The V and J ends lost 2 bases and 5 bases, in that order; junction bases with no gene match: 4. This CDR3 contains 14 residues. From germline, CDR1 is MGHRA and CDR2 YSYEKL. In DNA, the CDR3 is TGCGCCAGCAGCCAAAGGACAGGGCTTACTGAAGCTTTCTTT. This gives the protein CASSQRTGLTEAFF.

The J gene is TRBJ1-5, the V gene TRBV29-1; 10 nucleotides match TRBD1. J lost 7 bases, V lost 6 bases, and 6 bases had no gene match. This CDR3 has 13 residues. CDR1 SQVTM and CDR2 ANQGSEA come from the germline V gene. The CDR3 nucleotides are TGCAGCGTAGGACAGGGGGTTGGACAGCCCCAGCATTTT. This sequence encodes CSVGQGVGQPQHF.

The chain uses TRBV19 and TRBJ2-5; 9 bases align to TRBD1. CDR3 length: 15 residues. The V segment lost 4 bases and the J segment 6 bases; nucleotides outside the gene matches: 9. CDR1 is LNHDA, CDR2 SQIVND, per germline (reference sequence). The CDR3 reads CASSTATGGTKTQYF. In DNA form, the CDR3 reads TGTGCCAGTAGTACCGCGACAGGGGGGACGAAGACCCAGTACTTC.

The sample holds a few counts of this clone. This rearrangement joins TRBV6-1 to TRBJ2-2; the D is unclear. In germline, CDR1 is MNHNS, CDR2 SASEGT. The length of the CDR3 is 15 residues. Trimming stripped 1 base from V and 1 base from J, with 7 bases between. In DNA form, the CDR3 reads TGTGCCAGCAGTGAAGGGGCGGTGAACACCGGGGAGCTGTTTTTT. This encodes CASSEGAVNTGELFF.

The rearrangement joins TRBV6-5 to TRBJ1-4, with unresolved D. V shed 7 bases and J shed 7 bases, with 16 bases lying between them. CDR1 and CDR2 (germline): MNHEY, SVGAGI. The CDR3 loop spans 14 amino acids. The CDR3 region has the DNA TGTGCCAGCACCACGGAAGGACGGGGTGAAAAACTGTTTTTT. It encodes CASTTEGRGEKLFF.

This chain joins TRBV7-3 and TRBJ2-7; 7 nucleotides align to TRBD2. V lost 3 bases to trimming and J lost 3 bases; unmatched junction nucleotides: 11. CDR3 length: 16 amino acids. Germline CDR1 and CDR2: SGHTA and FQGTGA. As DNA, the CDR3 is TGTGCCAGCAGCTTTGGGGCGCCTAGCGGAGTCTACGAGCAGTACTTC. Translation: CASSFGAPSGVYEQYF.

Notes on this clone: Additional DNA sequences in this sample encode the identical CDR3. This chain's CDR3 is CASSIGQMNTEAFF. In nucleotides, the CDR3 is TGTGCCAGTAGTATAGGACAGATGAACACTGAAGCTTTCTTT. This chain joins TRBV19 and TRBJ1-1; tentative D call: TRBD1 (5 bases). The germline V gene has CDR1 LNHDA and CDR2 SQIVND (reference sequence). The CDR3 covers 14 residues. Trimming shortened V by 1 base and J by 0 bases, and 6 bases separated the two germline ends.

This chain connects TRBV30 to TRBJ2-2; no definite D call. The germline V and J ends were trimmed by 8 bases and 0 bases, with 16 bases remaining between them. The CDR3 loop spans 15 amino acids. CDR1 is GTSNPN, CDR2 SVGIG, per germline (reference sequence). The CDR3 DNA reads as TGTGCCGCTCCCCCCCGGGCCGCGAACACCGGGGAGCTGTTTTTT. Translated, it gives CAAPPRAANTGELFF. The full variable domain, rest sourced from reference TRBV30 and TRBJ2-2, is SQTIHQWPATLVQPVGSPLSLECTVEGTSNPNLYWYRQAAGRGLQLLFYSVGIGQISSEVPQNLSASRPQDRQFILSSKKLLLSDSGFYLCAAPPRAANTGELFFGEGSRLTVL.

The chain is built from TRBV9 and TRBJ2-1; TRBD2 agrees at 14 bases. The trim removed 0 bases at V and 5 bases at J, leaving 7 bases unmatched. Germline lookup yields CDR1 SGDLS and CDR2 YYNGEE. The CDR3 length is 18 residues. CDR3 in amino acids: CASSVAGTSGSTHNEQFF. The DNA for the CDR3 is TGTGCCAGCAGCGTAGCTGGGACTAGCGGGAGTACCCACAATGAGCAGTTCTTC. Full variable domain (rest looked up from reference TRBV9 and TRBJ2-1): DSGVTQTPKHLITATGQRVTLRCSPRSGDLSVYWYQQSLDQGLQFLIQYYNGEERAKGNILERFSAQQFPDLHSELNLSSLELGDSALYFCASSVAGTSGSTHNEQFFGPGTRLTVL.

The genes are TRBV11-2 and TRBJ2-1; 9 bases agree with TRBD1. The germline V gene has CDR1 SGHAT and CDR2 FQNNGV. J was trimmed by 9 bases and V by 2 bases; bases with no gene match: 11. The CDR3 is 16 residues long. CDR3 nucleotide sequence: TGTGCCAGCAGCTTAATGGGACAGGGCCGGTCCAGTGAGCAGTTCTTC. Its protein is CASSLMGQGRSSEQFF.

The gene calls are TRBV5-1 and TRBJ2-1, with a possible D match to TRBD2 (6 bases). V lost 5 bases, J lost 2 bases, and 17 bases lay in between. This CDR3 is 16 amino acids long. Germline CDR1 SGHRS, CDR2 YFSETQ. The CDR3 loop reads CASRHGNQRAYNEQFF. For the CDR3, the DNA is TGCGCCAGCAGGCATGGAAACCAGCGGGCCTACAATGAGCAGTTCTTC.

This chain links TRBV7-9 with TRBJ2-7; 7 positions agree with TRBD1. The ends lost 1 base at V and 0 bases at J; junction bases unmatched: 3. This CDR3 is built from 15 residues. Germline loops: CDR1 SEHNR, CDR2 FQNEAQ (reference sequence). In DNA, the CDR3 is TGTGCCAGCAGCTTAGGGGACAGCAGCTCCTACGAGCAGTACTTC. Amino acid sequence: CASSLGDSSSYEQYF.

V gene TRBV30 combines with J gene TRBJ2-7, with 9 bases identical to TRBD1. This CDR3 is built from 13 residues. CDR1 GTSNPN and CDR2 SVGIG come from the germline V gene (reference sequence). J gave up 3 bases and V 3 bases, and 3 bases lay outside the gene matches. The CDR3 DNA reads TGTGCCTGGAGCCCGGGACAGGGCTACGAGCAGTACTTC. Protein: CAWSPGQGYEQYF.

The V gene is TRBV5-1, the J gene TRBJ2-7; D remains unclear. The germline V gene encodes CDR1 SGHRS and CDR2 YFSETQ. This CDR3 region has 13 residues. Trimming took off 3 bases at V and 6 bases at J, with 13 bases between the two ends. Here the CDR3 reads CASSSLVASEQYF. Here the CDR3 DNA reads TGCGCCAGCAGCTCACTGGTCGCCAGCGAGCAGTACTTC.

The count of this clone is one. The chain carries TRBV28 and TRBJ2-1; D may be TRBD1 (5 bases). The CDR3 is 13 amino acids. Germline CDR1 and CDR2: MDHEN and SYDVKM. Trimming pared 6 bases from V and 4 bases from J, leaving 10 bases between. The CDR3 DNA follows: TGTGCCAGCAGCCCCGACAGTTACAATGAGCAGTTCTTC. Translated, it gives CASSPDSYNEQFF.

The V call is TRBV30, the J call TRBJ1-1, with a weak D call TRBD1 (6 bases). Germline V gives CDR1 GTSNPN, CDR2 SVGIG (reference sequence). Trimming removed 0 bases at V and 3 bases at J, with 14 bases between. This CDR3 has 15 amino acids. The CDR3 nucleotides read TGTGCCTGGAGTGTGCAGGGGAGGTGGTACACTGAAGCTTTCTTT. Translation gives CAWSVQGRWYTEAFF.

The chain carries TRBV11-3 and TRBJ2-1; D remains unclear. This CDR3 contains 14 residues. Germline CDR1 and CDR2: SGHNT and YENEEA. V was trimmed by 1 base and J by 9 bases, leaving 13 bases between them. The CDR3 is CASSLAQSVGEQFF. For the CDR3, the DNA is TGTGCCAGCAGCTTAGCCCAATCAGTAGGTGAGCAGTTCTTC.

The chain uses TRBV7-2 and TRBJ2-7, with D possibly being TRBD1 (6 bases). V dropped 1 base and J dropped 0 bases, with 7 bases sitting between them. The CDR3 is 14 residues long. CDR1 and CDR2 (germline): SGHTA, FQGNSA. CDR3 nucleotide sequence: TGTGCCAGCAGCTTAGGACAGGCCTCCTACGAGCAGTACTTC. Translating it yields CASSLGQASYEQYF.

The V gene is TRBV28, the J gene TRBJ1-5, with 7 bases matching TRBD1. This CDR3 region has 14 residues. Germline CDR1 is MDHEN and CDR2 is SYDVKM. V gave up 1 base and J gave up 5 bases; unmatched junction bases: 2. The CDR3 region is CASSLSGGDQPQHF. The CDR3 bases are TGTGCCAGCAGTTTATCAGGGGGGGATCAGCCCCAGCATTTT.

The chain has TRBV4-3 and TRBJ2-1; D ambiguous. The germline V and J ends were trimmed by 0 bases and 5 bases, with 23 bases remaining between them. CDR3 length: 19 residues. Germline CDR1 LGHNA, CDR2 YSLEER. The CDR3 region is CASSQDHTPLKVGNNEQFF. The CDR3 bases are TGCGCCAGCAGCCAAGATCACACCCCCCTTAAGGTCGGAAACAATGAGCAGTTCTTC.

The chain couples TRBV3-1 (or the pseudogene TRBV3-2) to TRBJ1-1; unclear D gene. CDR1 is LGHDT and CDR2 is YNNKEL in the germline V gene (reference sequence). CDR3 length: 15 residues. V lost 6 bases, J lost 0 bases, and 14 bases lay in between. CDR3 sequence (DNA): TGTGCCAGCAGTAAAACAACAGCGATGAACACTGAAGCTTTCTTT. It yields the protein CASSKTTAMNTEAFF.

The genes are TRBV5-6 and TRBJ1-2, with D possibly TRBD1 on 5 matching bases. V was shortened by 0 bases and J by 6 bases, with 15 bases between the two germline ends. The V gene's germline CDR1 is SGHDT and CDR2 YYEEEE. The CDR3 totals 15 residues. In DNA form, the CDR3 reads TGTGCCAGCAGCTTGGAAAGGGACCTCCCTCATGGCTACACCTTC. Translating it yields CASSLERDLPHGYTF.

The J gene is TRBJ2-1, the V gene TRBV7-8; D uncertain. The CDR3 loop spans 10 amino acids. V gave up 4 bases and J gave up 5 bases, with 0 bases separating them. Germline V lookup: CDR1 SGHVS, CDR2 FQNEAQ. CDR3 loop: CASSYNEQFF. The CDR3 DNA reads as TGTGCCAGCAGCTACAATGAGCAGTTCTTC. Full variable domain (rest looked up from reference TRBV7-8 and TRBJ2-1): GAGVSQSPRYKVAKRGQDVALRCDPISGHVSLFWYQQALGQGPEFLTYFQNEAQLDKSGLPSDRFFAERPEGSVSTLKIQRTQQEDSAVYLCASSYNEQFFGPGTRLTVL.

The chain joins TRBV18 to TRBJ1-4; D remains ambiguous. Trimming cost V 3 bases and J 3 bases, with 8 bases left between them. CDR1 is KGHSH, CDR2 LQKENI, per germline. This CDR3 has 14 amino acids. CDR3 DNA: TGTGCCAGCTCACCCCCCGGACCTAATGAAAAACTGTTTTTT. Translation: CASSPPGPNEKLFF.

This chain uses TRBV6-1 with TRBJ1-6, with TRBD1 identical over 9 bases. Germline CDR1 and CDR2: MNHNS and SASEGT. Losses at the gene ends were 2 bases for V and 7 bases for J; bases not matched to a gene: 3. This CDR3 spans 15 amino acids. The CDR3 DNA is TGTGCCAGCAGTGAACGGACAGGGGAAAATTCACCCCTCCACTTT. It is translated as CASSERTGENSPLHF.